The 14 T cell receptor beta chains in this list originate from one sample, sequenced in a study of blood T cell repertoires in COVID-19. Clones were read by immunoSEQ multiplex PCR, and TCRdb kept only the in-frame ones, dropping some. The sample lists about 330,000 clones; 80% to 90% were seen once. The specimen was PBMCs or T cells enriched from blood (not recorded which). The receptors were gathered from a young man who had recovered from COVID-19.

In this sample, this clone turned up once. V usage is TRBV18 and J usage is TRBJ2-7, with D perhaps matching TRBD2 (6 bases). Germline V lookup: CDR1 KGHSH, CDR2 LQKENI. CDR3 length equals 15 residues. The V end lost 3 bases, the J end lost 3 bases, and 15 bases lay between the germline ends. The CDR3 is CASSPLIGGGYEQYF. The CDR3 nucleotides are TGTGCCAGCTCACCTCTGATCGGGGGAGGCTACGAGCAGTACTTC.

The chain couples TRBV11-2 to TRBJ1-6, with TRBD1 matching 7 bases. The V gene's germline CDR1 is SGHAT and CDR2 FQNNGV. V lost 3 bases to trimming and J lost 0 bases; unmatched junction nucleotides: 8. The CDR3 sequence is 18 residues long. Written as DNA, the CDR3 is TGTGCCAGCAGCTTCCTGAACAGGGGAAGCTCCTATAATTCACCCCTCCACTTT. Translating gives CASSFLNRGSSYNSPLHF.

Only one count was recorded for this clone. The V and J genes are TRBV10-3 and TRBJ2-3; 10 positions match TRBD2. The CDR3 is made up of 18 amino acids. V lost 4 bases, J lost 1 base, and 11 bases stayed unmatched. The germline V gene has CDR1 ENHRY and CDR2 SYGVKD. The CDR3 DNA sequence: TGTGCCATCAGTGCGGAGCGGGGGGGCCCCCCCGGCACAGATACGCAGTATTTT. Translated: CAISAERGGPPGTDTQYF.

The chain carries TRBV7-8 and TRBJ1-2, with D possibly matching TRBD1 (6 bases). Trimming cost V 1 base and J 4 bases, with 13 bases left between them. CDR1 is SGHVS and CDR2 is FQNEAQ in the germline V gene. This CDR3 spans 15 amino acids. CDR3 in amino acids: CASSLELGASYGYTF. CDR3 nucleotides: TGTGCCAGCAGCTTAGAACTGGGGGCCAGCTATGGCTACACCTTC.

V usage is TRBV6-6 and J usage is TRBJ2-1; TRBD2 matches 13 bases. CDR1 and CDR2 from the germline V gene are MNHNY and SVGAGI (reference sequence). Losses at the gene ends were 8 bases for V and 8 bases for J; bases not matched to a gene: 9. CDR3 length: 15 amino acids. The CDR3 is CASQTTSGGSHEQFF. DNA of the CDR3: TGTGCCAGCCAGACGACTAGCGGGGGGTCCCATGAGCAGTTCTTC.

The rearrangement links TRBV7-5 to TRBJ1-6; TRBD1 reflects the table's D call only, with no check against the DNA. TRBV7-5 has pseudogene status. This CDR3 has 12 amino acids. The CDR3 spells CEGDRFNSPLHF. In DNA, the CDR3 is TGTGAGGGGGACAGGTTTAATTCACCCCTCCACTTT.

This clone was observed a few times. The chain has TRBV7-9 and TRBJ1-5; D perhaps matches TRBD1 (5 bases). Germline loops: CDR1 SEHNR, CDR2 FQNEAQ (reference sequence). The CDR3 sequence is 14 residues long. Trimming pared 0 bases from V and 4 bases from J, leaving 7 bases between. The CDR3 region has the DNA TGTGCCAGCAGCTTAGCCGGGGGAAATCAGCCCCAGCATTTT. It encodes CASSLAGGNQPQHF.

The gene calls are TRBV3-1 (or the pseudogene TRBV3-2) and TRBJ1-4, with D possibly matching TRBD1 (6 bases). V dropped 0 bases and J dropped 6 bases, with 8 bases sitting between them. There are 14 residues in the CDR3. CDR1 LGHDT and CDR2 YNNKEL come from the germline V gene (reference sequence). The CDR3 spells CASSQERTDEKLFF. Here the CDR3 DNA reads TGTGCCAGCAGCCAAGAAAGGACAGATGAAAAACTGTTTTTT.

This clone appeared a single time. CDR3 in DNA: TGTGCCATCAGTGCTAGCGGGGGGTTAAATGAGCAGTTCTTC. This translates into CAISASGGLNEQFF. The chain joins TRBV10-3 to TRBJ2-1; 11 bases fit TRBD2. V was pared by 4 bases and J by 7 bases, with 3 bases of the junction left unmatched. Germline values: CDR1 ENHRY, CDR2 SYGVKD. There are 14 residues in the CDR3.

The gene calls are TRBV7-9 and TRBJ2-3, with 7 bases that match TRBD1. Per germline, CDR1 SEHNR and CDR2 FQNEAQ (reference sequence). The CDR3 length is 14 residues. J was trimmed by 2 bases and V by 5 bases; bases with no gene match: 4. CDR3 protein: CASSVQGNTDTQYF. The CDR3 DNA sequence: TGTGCCAGCAGCGTACAGGGGAACACAGATACGCAGTATTTT.

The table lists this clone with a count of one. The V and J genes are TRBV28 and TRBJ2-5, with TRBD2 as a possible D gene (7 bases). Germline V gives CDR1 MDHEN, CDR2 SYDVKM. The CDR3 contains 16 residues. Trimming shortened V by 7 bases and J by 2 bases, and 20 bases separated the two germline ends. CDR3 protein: CASTPWGGPQQETQYF. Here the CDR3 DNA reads TGTGCCAGCACCCCCTGGGGGGGCCCTCAACAAGAGACCCAGTACTTC.

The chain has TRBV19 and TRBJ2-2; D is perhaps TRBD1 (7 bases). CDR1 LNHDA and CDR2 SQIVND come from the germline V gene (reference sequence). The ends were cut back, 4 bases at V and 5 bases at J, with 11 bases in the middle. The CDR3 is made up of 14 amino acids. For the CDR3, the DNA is TGTGCCAGTAGTACAGGGGGGTATACCGGGGAGCTGTTTTTT. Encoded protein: CASSTGGYTGELFF.

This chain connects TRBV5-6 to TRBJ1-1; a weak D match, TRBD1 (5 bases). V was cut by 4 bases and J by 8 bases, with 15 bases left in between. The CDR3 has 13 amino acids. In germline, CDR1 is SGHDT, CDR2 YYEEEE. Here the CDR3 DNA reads TGTGCCAGCAGCGCGCCTCCAAACAGGGAAGCTTTCTTT. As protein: CASSAPPNREAFF.

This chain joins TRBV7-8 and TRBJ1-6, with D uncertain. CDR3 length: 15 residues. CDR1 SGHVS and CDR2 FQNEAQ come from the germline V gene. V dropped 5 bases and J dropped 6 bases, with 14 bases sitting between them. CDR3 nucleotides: TGTGCCAGCAGCCTCCACCTGGGCCCTAATTCACCCCTCCACTTT. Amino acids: CASSLHLGPNSPLHF.